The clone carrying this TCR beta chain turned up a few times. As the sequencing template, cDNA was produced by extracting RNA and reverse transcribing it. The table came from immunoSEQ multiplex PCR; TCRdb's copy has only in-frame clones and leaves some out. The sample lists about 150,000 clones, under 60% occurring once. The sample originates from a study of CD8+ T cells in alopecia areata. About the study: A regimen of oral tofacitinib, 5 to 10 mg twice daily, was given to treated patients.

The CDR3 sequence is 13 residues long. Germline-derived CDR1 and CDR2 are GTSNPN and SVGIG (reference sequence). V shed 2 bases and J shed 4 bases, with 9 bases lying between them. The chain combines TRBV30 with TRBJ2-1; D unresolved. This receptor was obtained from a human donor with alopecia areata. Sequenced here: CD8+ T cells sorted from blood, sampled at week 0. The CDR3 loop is CAWSLVRYNEQFF. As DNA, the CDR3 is TGTGCCTGGAGTCTAGTCCGGTACAATGAGCAGTTCTTC.